These 28 T cell receptor beta chains originate from one sample sequenced in a study of blood T cell repertoires in COVID-19 (dated by TCRdb to 2020 to 2021). Library prep was done by the immunoSEQ multiplex PCR assay. Entries here come from immuneACCESS through TCRdb and include only in-frame sequences with V and J called. Some clones fail to appear in such tables; in the studies checked, an unresolved V gene covers under half of the shortfall, and the cause of the remainder is unknown. This sample lists over 30,000 clones; about 86% were detected once. In total, the top ten clones hold approximately 6.5% of the sample. What was sequenced was peripheral blood. The source is a human donor in a cohort sampled during active COVID-19.

The rearrangement joins TRBV19 to TRBJ1-5; maybe TRBD1 (6 bases). V was shortened by 6 bases and J by 7 bases, with 13 bases between the two germline ends. The germline V gene encodes CDR1 LNHDA and CDR2 SQIVND (reference sequence). The CDR3 loop spans 13 amino acids. CDR3 in DNA: TGTGCCAGTAGACAGGGTAGCATCCAGCCCCAGCATTTT. This encodes CASRQGSIQPQHF.

The chain uses TRBV2 and TRBJ2-7; a weak D match, TRBD1 (5 bases). Germline values: CDR1 SNHLY, CDR2 FYNNEI. This CDR3 comprises 12 residues. The V and J ends lost 7 bases and 2 bases respectively, with 9 bases between them. CDR3 coding DNA: TGTGCCAGCACGGACACCCCCTACGAGCAGTACTTC. This gives the protein CASTDTPYEQYF.

This chain connects TRBV7-3 to TRBJ2-2; D is ambiguous. With 2 bases removed from V and 4 bases from J, the gap between germline ends came to 5 bases. The CDR3 totals 13 residues. Germline V gene sequence: CDR1 SGHTA, CDR2 FQGTGA. CDR3 sequence reads: CASSLSRTGELFF. The CDR3 region has the DNA TGTGCCAGCAGCTTATCTCGCACCGGGGAGCTGTTTTTT. Together with reference TRBV7-3 and TRBJ2-2, the CDR3 gives the full variable domain: GAGVSQTPSNKVTEKGKYVELRCDPISGHTALYWYRQSLGQGPEFLIYFQGTGAADDSGLPNDRFFAVRPEGSVSTLKIQRTERGDSAVYLCASSLSRTGELFFGEGSRLTVL.

The chain employs TRBV5-6 and TRBJ1-5; TRBD1 agrees at 7 bases. The CDR3 consists of 13 residues. The germline V gene encodes CDR1 SGHDT and CDR2 YYEEEE. V shed 2 bases, J shed 9 bases, and the junction held 5 bases outside the gene matches. As DNA, the CDR3 is TGTGCCAGCAGCTTAAGGGGGCATCCGCCCCAGCATTTT. Translating gives CASSLRGHPPQHF.

The V call is TRBV10-2, the J call TRBJ2-1, with a weak D call TRBD2 (6 bases). Germline values: CDR1 WSHSY, CDR2 SAAADI. Trimming stripped 7 bases from V and 9 bases from J, with 10 bases between. CDR3 size: 11 residues. CDR3 amino acids: CASMRAGEQFF. CDR3 DNA sequence: TGCGCCAGCATGCGAGCGGGTGAGCAGTTCTTC.

CDR3 amino acids: CASSSDGTGAYEQYF. The CDR3 DNA reads TGTGCCAGCAGCTCAGATGGGACAGGGGCCTACGAGCAGTACTTC. This chain connects TRBV7-2 to TRBJ2-7; 10 bases map to TRBD1. Losses at the gene ends were 4 bases for V and 2 bases for J; bases not matched to a gene: 5. The CDR3 is 15 amino acids. Germline V gives CDR1 SGHTA, CDR2 FQGNSA.

The chain links TRBV10-3 to TRBJ2-2, with 9 bases matching TRBD1. Germline V CDR1 and CDR2: ENHRY, SYGVKD. V shed 5 bases and J 5 bases; nucleotides not matched to a gene: 3. The CDR3 contains 14 residues. DNA for the CDR3: TGTGCCATCAGTCGACAGGGGGAAACCGGGGAGCTGTTTTTT. This translates into CAISRQGETGELFF.

In the case of this clone: The identical CDR3 is also encoded by other nucleotide sequences in the sample. This sequence joins TRBV11-2 and TRBJ1-1, with D possibly matching TRBD1 (5 bases). The CDR3 is made up of 13 amino acids. Germline CDR1 reads SGHAT; CDR2 reads FQNNGV. V was clipped by 0 bases and J by 3 bases, with 5 bases between them. The CDR3 DNA sequence: TGTGCCAGCAGCTTAGACAGGGACACTGAAGCTTTCTTT. This gives the protein CASSLDRDTEAFF.

The chain links TRBV5-1 to TRBJ2-2; D remains unclear. With 0 bases removed from V and 7 bases from J, the gap between germline ends came to 4 bases. There are 12 residues in the CDR3. The germline V gene encodes CDR1 SGHRS and CDR2 YFSETQ. CDR3 sequence: CASSLASGELFF. CDR3 coding DNA: TGCGCCAGCAGCTTGGCTAGCGGGGAGCTGTTTTTT.

This clone was seen a few times. The V and J genes are TRBV5-6 and TRBJ2-5; TRBD1 matches 10 bases. Trimming cost V 4 bases and J 4 bases; bases outside gene matches: 1. The germline V gene has CDR1 SGHDT and CDR2 YYEEEE. The CDR3 contains 13 residues. The CDR3 loop reads CASSRDRGETQYF. For the CDR3, the DNA is TGTGCCAGCAGCCGGGACAGGGGAGAGACCCAGTACTTC.

The V gene is TRBV9, the J gene TRBJ2-4; 8 bases map to TRBD1. The CDR3 spans 15 residues. The trim removed 10 bases at V and 1 base at J, leaving 10 bases unmatched. In germline, CDR1 is SGDLS, CDR2 YYNGEE. The CDR3, as DNA: TGTGCCGTGCAGGGGGCAACGGGGGCCAAAAACATTCAGTACTTC. Its translation: CAVQGATGAKNIQYF.

V is TRBV7-9 and J is TRBJ1-2, with 10 bases that match TRBD1. The V gene end was trimmed by 5 bases and the J gene end by 5 bases; junction bases not matched to a gene: 2. The V gene's germline CDR1 is SEHNR and CDR2 FQNEAQ (reference sequence). CDR3 length: 13 residues. As DNA, the CDR3 is TGTGCCAGCAGCCCGGGACAGGGGTATGGCTACACCTTC. As protein: CASSPGQGYGYTF.

V is TRBV3-1 (or the pseudogene TRBV3-2) and J is TRBJ1-1; D gene ambiguous. V dropped 6 bases and J dropped 1 base, with 9 bases sitting between them. Germline CDR1 reads LGHDT; CDR2 reads YNNKEL (reference sequence). The CDR3 spans 13 residues. CDR3 amino acids: CASRRSQNTEAFF. Written as DNA, the CDR3 is TGTGCCAGCAGAAGGAGCCAGAACACTGAAGCTTTCTTT.

This clone turned up a few times. V usage is TRBV10-3 and J usage is TRBJ2-7; maybe TRBD2 (7 bases). Germline-derived CDR1 and CDR2 are ENHRY and SYGVKD. This CDR3 comprises 15 residues. V was pared by 7 bases and J by 2 bases, with 18 bases between. For the CDR3, the DNA is TGTGCCATCAAAGGAGGGGGGGCTGGAACCTACGAGCAGTACTTC. Protein product: CAIKGGGAGTYEQYF.

The CDR3 loop reads CASTGTGGTQYF. The CDR3 DNA reads as TGTGCCAGCACCGGGACAGGTGGGACCCAGTACTTC. The J gene is TRBJ2-5, the V gene TRBV6-5; 8 positions agree with TRBD1. Germline V gene data show CDR1 as MNHEY and CDR2 as SVGAGI. After removal of 7 bases from V and 7 bases from J, the junction contained 5 bases not matched to a gene. CDR3 size: 12 residues.

J is TRBJ2-1 and V is TRBV25-1; 8 nucleotides agree with TRBD2. Germline CDR1 MGHDK, CDR2 SYGVNS. The J segment lost 8 bases and the V segment lost 0 bases, leaving 12 bases of the junction unmatched. The CDR3 extends over 17 amino acids. The CDR3 here is CASSEYPPSGSRHEQFF. The CDR3 DNA follows: TGTGCCAGCAGTGAATATCCTCCAAGCGGGAGTAGGCATGAGCAGTTCTTC. The full variable domain, in which reference TRBV25-1 and TRBJ2-1 provide the parts outside the CDR3, is EADIYQTPRYLVIGTGKKITLECSQTMGHDKMYWYQQDPGMELHLIHYSYGVNSTEKGDLSSESTVSRIRTEHFPLTLESARPSHTSQYLCASSEYPPSGSRHEQFFGPGTRLTVL.

The chain couples TRBV6-5 to TRBJ2-5; 9 positions agree with TRBD1. The CDR3 runs to 15 residues. With V trimmed by 0 bases and J by 5 bases, 4 bases remained unmatched. Germline V gene sequence: CDR1 MNHEY, CDR2 SVGAGI. CDR3 nucleotide sequence: TGTGCCAGCAGTTACTCGGACAGGGGCGTCGAGACCCAGTACTTC. Amino acids: CASSYSDRGVETQYF.

The V call is TRBV19, the J call TRBJ1-2, with no clear D. Germline V CDR1 and CDR2: LNHDA, SQIVND (reference sequence). V was cut by 1 base and J by 2 bases, with 5 bases left in between. The CDR3 loop spans 13 amino acids. The CDR3 spells CASSIAENYGYTF. The CDR3 DNA is TGTGCCAGTAGTATAGCCGAGAACTATGGCTACACCTTC.

This clone was detected only once. CDR3 sequence (DNA): TGTGCCAGCAGTTATCGCGGATACAGGGCTAGAAATGAAAAACTGTTTTTT. Protein product: CASSYRGYRARNEKLFF. V and J are TRBV3-1 (or the pseudogene TRBV3-2) and TRBJ1-4; weak D call: TRBD1 (6 bases). The ends were cut back, 6 bases at V and 5 bases at J, with 22 bases in the middle. Germline V gives CDR1 LGHDT, CDR2 YNNKEL (reference sequence). CDR3 length: 17 amino acids.

This chain connects TRBV9 to TRBJ2-7; D is unresolved. The CDR3 is made up of 13 amino acids. V was trimmed by 0 bases and J by 1 base, leaving 5 bases between them. CDR1 SGDLS and CDR2 YYNGEE come from the germline V gene. CDR3 region: CASSVGISYEQYF. CDR3 DNA: TGTGCCAGCAGCGTAGGTATATCCTACGAGCAGTACTTC.

The gene calls are TRBV7-9 and TRBJ2-5; 8 bases line up with TRBD1. Germline V gives CDR1 SEHNR, CDR2 FQNEAQ (reference sequence). Trimming cost V 5 bases and J 3 bases; bases outside gene matches: 8. This CDR3 region has 15 residues. CDR3 amino acids: CASSLTGGRKETQYF. CDR3 DNA: TGTGCCAGCAGCCTAACAGGGGGTAGGAAAGAGACCCAGTACTTC.

The V call is TRBV5-1, the J call TRBJ2-5; D may be TRBD1 (6 bases). V lost 0 bases and J 3 bases, leaving 12 bases between the germline ends. Germline V gives CDR1 SGHRS, CDR2 YFSETQ. The CDR3 contains 15 residues. CDR3 amino acids: CASSLEGPGEETQYF. Written as DNA, the CDR3 is TGCGCCAGCAGCTTGGAGGGTCCAGGGGAAGAGACCCAGTACTTC. Supplemented by reference TRBV5-1 and TRBJ2-5, the full variable domain reads KAGVTQTPRYLIKTRGQQVTLSCSPISGHRSVSWYQQTPGQGLQFLFEYFSETQRNKGNFPGRFSGRQFSNSRSEMNVSTLELGDSALYLCASSLEGPGEETQYFGPGTRLLVL.

The chain combines TRBV25-1 with TRBJ2-6; D may be TRBD1 (6 bases). V lost 1 base to trimming and J lost 1 base, with 8 bases between them. Germline V lookup: CDR1 MGHDK, CDR2 SYGVNS. The CDR3 runs to 16 residues. The CDR3 DNA reads TGTGCCAGCAGTGAATTGGGGGCGTCTGGGGCCAACGTCCTGACTTTC. Protein sequence: CASSELGASGANVLTF.

The chain recombines TRBV6-1 with TRBJ2-5; the match to TRBD2 covers 7 bases. This CDR3 has 16 residues. With 2 bases clipped from V and 1 base from J, the junction kept 7 bases outside the gene matches. Germline CDR1 is MNHNS and CDR2 is SASEGT. CDR3 DNA: TGTGCCAGCAGTGAACTCGGGGGGTGGGTCCAAGAGACCCAGTACTTC. Encoded protein: CASSELGGWVQETQYF.

The rearrangement joins TRBV5-4 to TRBJ2-7; D perhaps matches TRBD2 (6 bases). Germline V gene data show CDR1 as SGHNT and CDR2 as YYREEE (reference sequence). The CDR3 runs to 18 residues. Trimming cost V 2 bases and J 6 bases, with 27 bases left between them. In DNA, the CDR3 is TGTGCCAGCAGCTTAGTGTGGTTCTTGTGGCTAGCGAACTTCGAGCAGTACTTC. Amino acid sequence: CASSLVWFLWLANFEQYF.

Only one count was recorded for this clone. The chain links TRBV11-2 to TRBJ1-2; possibly TRBD1 for D (5 bases). CDR1 SGHAT and CDR2 FQNNGV come from the germline V gene. Trimming removed 1 base from V and 2 bases from J, with 11 bases in between. This CDR3 is built from 15 residues. DNA for the CDR3: TGTGCCAGCAGCTTAGTTTTTGGGGGGAACTATGGCTACACCTTC. It is translated as CASSLVFGGNYGYTF.

The chain recombines TRBV5-5 with TRBJ2-1; possible D gene TRBD2, 5 bases. V was cut by 4 bases and J by 4 bases, with 12 bases left in between. The CDR3 length is 14 residues. Germline loops: CDR1 SGHKS, CDR2 YYEKEE (reference sequence). CDR3: CASSTGSLYNEQFF. As DNA, the CDR3 is TGTGCCAGCAGCACGGGGTCCCTATACAATGAGCAGTTCTTC.

The rearrangement joins TRBV5-1 to TRBJ2-7, with 11 nucleotides matching TRBD2. The CDR3 length is 15 residues. Germline CDR1 is SGHRS and CDR2 is YFSETQ. V shed 3 bases and J 6 bases; nucleotides not matched to a gene: 8. DNA for the CDR3: TGCGCCAGCAGCTCGATAGCGGGAGGGACCTTCGAGCAGTACTTC. Protein product: CASSSIAGGTFEQYF.